The subject of this entry is one TCR beta chain. This clonotype occurred a few times. There is no known antigen for this receptor. No much larger clonotype is one base removed from it; base qualities were not supplied. This sample was included in a study of T-cell memory formation after mild COVID-19 (dated by TCRdb to the early 2020s). As for the study more broadly: TCR sequence clusters from the two donors were largely donor specific. Longitudinal TCRalpha and TCRbeta repertoire sequencing tracked T-cell clones expanding and contracting after mild COVID-19 in a couple of donors. The cohort comprised two young, previously healthy adult volunteers, one female and one male. Overall study outcomes, separate from this receptor: Contracting CD4+ clones were found mainly in CM and EM memory subsets, while CD8+ clones were enriched in EMRA. From day 15 to 85, contracting clones showed balanced CD4/CD8 phenotypes, whereas a second wave of clones that expanded from day 15 to 37 leaned towards CD4+. SARS-CoV-2 specificity of the second-wave clones peaking on day 37 was not confirmed. Some responding clones were detected in pre-infection memory, suggesting pre-existing cross-reactive memory T cells joined the SARS-CoV-2 response. Only a couple of mild cases were covered in the study, and larger cohorts including severe cases with pre-infection samples were considered necessary.

Sequencing relied on an Illumina NovaSeq 6000. TCRalpha and TCRbeta cDNA libraries were built by 5'RACE with constant-segment primers, adding sample barcodes and unique molecular identifiers. RNA was extracted from every sample with Trizol reagent. The libraries were amplified in two PCR steps, and the second step added a second sample barcode and Illumina TruSeq adapters. Libraries were sequenced on an Illumina NovaSeq with 2 x 150 bp paired-end reads. The study's own analysis went as follows. Reads were demultiplexed and collapsed into UMI-guided consensus sequences with migec v1.2.7. Using mixcr v2.1.11, UMI consensuses were aligned to TRA and TRB V and J templates and then assembled into clonotypes. A clonotype was counted as expanded or contracted only if both edgeR and NoisET called the change significant, with noise models trained on biological replicates. For edgeR calls, a false discovery rate-adjusted p below 0.01 and a log2 fold-change threshold of 1 were applied. As an exploratory analysis of dynamics, max-normalized trajectories of the 1000 most abundant clonotypes were examined with PCA combined with hierarchical clustering. Each responding clone was given a CD4 or CD8 phenotype based on the CD4+ and CD8+ repertoires, which had been sequenced separately. The public reads were reprocessed in TCRdb via fastp at Q25 and MiXCR, keeping in-frame beta chains. Each CDR3 protein appears once, grouped with its most common genes and DNA. The V and J calls and clone size are TCRdb's, not the authors'. For this sample there are about 470,000 distinct CDR3 sequences; around a sixth appear just once. The ten largest clonotypes hold more than 9% of the sample.

Ficoll-Paque density gradient centrifugation was used to isolate PBMCs. V drops 0 bases and J drops 0 bases, leaving 10 bases in between. From the germline V gene, CDR1 is SGHRS and CDR2 is YFSETQ. The CDR3 contains 15 residues, cysteine and phenylalanine counted. Solely the CDR3 DNA is kept, with 45 bases framed from the first base. Sequencing was performed on PBMCs or a T cell subset sorted from them (not recorded which). The TCR was taken from an adult woman who had mild COVID-19 (a few samples of this study predate the infection). The sample titles of this study are shuffled in the database, so cell type and time point are left out; the donor was told from shared clones. Recombination connected TRBV5-1 to TRBJ2-7; the D gene lacks a confident call. In nucleotides, the sequence is TGCGCCAGCAGCTTGGGAGCCACGGGCTCCTACGAGCAGTACTTC. Its coded protein is CASSLGATGSYEQYF.